The present T cell receptor beta chain was sequenced within a study of blood T cells in healthy people across ages. Study context: Template switching captured about one barcoded beta molecule per two T cells. Study observations and caveats: It was found that TCR beta diversity correlated strongly with the percentage of naive T cells.

In the case of this clonotype: Antigen: not known.

The CDR3 is made up of 16 amino acids. The ends lost 2 bases at V and 3 bases at J; junction bases unmatched: 3. Germline loops: CDR1 SGHTA, CDR2 FQGTGA. Together with a sample-barcoded 5' primer, a J-beta primer mix was included in a second PCR lasting roughly 6 to 12 cycles. TCRdb re-analysed the 5' RACE reads in MiXCR, keeping a single row per CDR3 protein. This table has 850,000 to 950,000 distinct CDR3 sequences, under 30% appearing once. Sequencing input: blood. V is TRBV7-3 and J is TRBJ2-2; 10 bases are shared with TRBD2. The sequence derives from a woman of 80 years or more in good health. CDR3 protein: CASSLPLAGDTGELFF. The CDR3, as DNA: TGTGCCAGCAGCTTACCCCTAGCGGGAGACACCGGGGAGCTGTTTTTT.